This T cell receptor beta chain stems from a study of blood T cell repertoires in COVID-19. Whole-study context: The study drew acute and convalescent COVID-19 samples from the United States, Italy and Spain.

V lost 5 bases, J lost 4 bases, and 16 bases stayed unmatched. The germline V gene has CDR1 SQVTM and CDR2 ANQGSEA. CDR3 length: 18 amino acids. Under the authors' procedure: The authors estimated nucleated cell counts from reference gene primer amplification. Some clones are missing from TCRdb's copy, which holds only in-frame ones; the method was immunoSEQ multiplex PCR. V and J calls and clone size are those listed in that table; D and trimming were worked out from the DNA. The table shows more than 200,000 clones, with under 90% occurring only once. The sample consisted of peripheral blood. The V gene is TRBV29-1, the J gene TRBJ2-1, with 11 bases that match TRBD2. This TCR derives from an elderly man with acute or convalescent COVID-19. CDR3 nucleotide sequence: TGCAGCGTTCTTTTATCCAGGACTAGCGGGCGCCATTACAATGAGCAGTTCTTC. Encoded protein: CSVLLSRTSGRHYNEQFF.